The 8 T cell receptor beta chains below come from one sample, sequenced in a study of PD-L1 blockade in urothelial cancer. Clones were read by immunoSEQ multiplex PCR, and TCRdb kept only the in-frame ones, dropping some. The sample shows 45,000 to 60,000 clones, around 83% of them seen only once. Time point here: pretreatment peripheral blood. The sample was PBMCs, taken around atezolizumab (anti-PD-L1) treatment. The receptors shown here come from a man aged 50 or older with urothelial cancer.

The J gene is TRBJ2-6, the V gene TRBV19; D unresolved. Germline V gene data show CDR1 as LNHDA and CDR2 as SQIVND (reference sequence). The ends were cut back, 3 bases at V and 1 base at J, with 7 bases in the middle. The CDR3 loop spans 15 amino acids. CDR3 region: CASSIGLSGANVLTF. CDR3 nucleotide sequence: TGTGCCAGTAGTATCGGTTTGTCTGGGGCCAACGTCCTGACTTTC.

The chain combines TRBV19 with TRBJ2-5; 11 bases agree with TRBD1. CDR1 and CDR2 from the germline V gene are LNHDA and SQIVND (reference sequence). The CDR3 is made up of 15 amino acids. J was trimmed by 4 bases and V by 3 bases; bases with no gene match: 4. The CDR3 here is CASSMGTGGGETQYF. CDR3 coding DNA: TGTGCCAGTAGTATGGGGACAGGGGGAGGAGAGACCCAGTACTTC.

The rearrangement links TRBV10-3 to TRBJ1-5; the match to TRBD1 covers 7 bases. The CDR3 runs to 15 residues. V was pared by 2 bases and J by 9 bases, with 10 bases of the junction left unmatched. The germline gives CDR1 ENHRY, CDR2 SYGVKD. The CDR3 loop reads CAISEGGPGGGPQHF. The CDR3 bases are TGTGCCATCAGTGAGGGTGGACCAGGGGGAGGGCCCCAGCATTTT.

V gene TRBV7-9 combines with J gene TRBJ1-3; TRBD1 aligns across 10 bases. After removal of 3 bases from V and 3 bases from J, the junction contained 8 bases not matched to a gene. This CDR3 spans 17 amino acids. CDR1 is SEHNR and CDR2 is FQNEAQ in the germline V gene (reference sequence). The CDR3 DNA reads TGTGCCAGCAGCTTCCCGGGACAGGGGACCGATGGAAACACCATATATTTT. Translated: CASSFPGQGTDGNTIYF. Complete variable domain (other parts from reference TRBV7-9 and TRBJ1-3): DTGVSQNPRHKITKRGQNVTFRCDPISEHNRLYWYRQTLGQGPEFLTYFQNEAQLEKSRLLSDRFSAERPKGSFSTLEIQRTEQGDSAMYLCASSFPGQGTDGNTIYFGEGSWLTVV.

The rearrangement joins TRBV5-6 to TRBJ2-7; maybe TRBD2 (7 bases). Deletions cut 6 bases from V and 0 bases from J, with 10 bases between. This CDR3 comprises 13 residues. Germline loops: CDR1 SGHDT, CDR2 YYEEEE. In DNA, the CDR3 is TGTGCCAGCAAGGGGGGGAGCTCCTACGAGCAGTACTTC. This translates into CASKGGSSYEQYF.

This sequence joins TRBV28 and TRBJ1-2, with TRBD1 identical over 11 bases. Germline CDR1 and CDR2: MDHEN and SYDVKM. The CDR3 is 14 amino acids. V trimming: 6 bases; J trimming: 4 bases; junction bases outside the gene matches: 4. In nucleotides, the CDR3 is TGTGCCAGCAGGGACAGGGGGCCTCTCTATGGCTACACCTTC. Its protein is CASRDRGPLYGYTF.

The gene calls are TRBV11-2 and TRBJ1-3; 7 nucleotides align to TRBD1. The CDR3 has 15 residues. CDR1 is SGHAT and CDR2 is FQNNGV in the germline V gene. With V trimmed by 5 bases and J by 3 bases, 7 bases remained unmatched. CDR3 in DNA: TGTGCCAGCAGCCCTCAGGGGGTGGTTGGAAACACCATATATTTT. Its protein is CASSPQGVVGNTIYF.

V gene TRBV6-5 combines with J gene TRBJ2-1, with 7 bases identical to TRBD2. After removal of 4 bases from V and 7 bases from J, the junction contained 4 bases not matched to a gene. This CDR3 comprises 13 residues. The germline CDR1 and CDR2 sequences are MNHEY and SVGAGI. CDR3 bases: TGTGCCAGCAGTTCGAATAGCGGGAATGAGCAGTTCTTC. This encodes CASSSNSGNEQFF.